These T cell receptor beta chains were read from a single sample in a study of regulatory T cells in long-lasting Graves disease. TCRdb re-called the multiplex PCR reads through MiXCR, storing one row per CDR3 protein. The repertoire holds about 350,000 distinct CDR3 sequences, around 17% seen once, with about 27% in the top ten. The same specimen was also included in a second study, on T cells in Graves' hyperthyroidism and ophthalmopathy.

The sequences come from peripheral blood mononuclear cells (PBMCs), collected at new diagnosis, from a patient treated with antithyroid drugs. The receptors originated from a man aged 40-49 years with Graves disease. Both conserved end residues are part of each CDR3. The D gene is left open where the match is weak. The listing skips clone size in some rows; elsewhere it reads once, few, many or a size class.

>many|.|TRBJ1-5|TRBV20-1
TGCAGTGCTAGAGGACCAGGTGGGGTGGGGCCCCAGCATTTT
CSARGPGGVGPQHF
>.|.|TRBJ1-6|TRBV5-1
TGCGCCAGCACCCCGTCGGGGGGGTATAATTCACCCCTCCACTTT
CASTPSGGYNSPLHF
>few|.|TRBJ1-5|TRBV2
TGTGCCAGCAGGGGGGGGGGGGCTGGTCAGCTCCAGCATTTT
CASRGGGAGQLQHF
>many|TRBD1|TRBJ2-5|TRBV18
TGTGCCAGCTCACGCCGGGGACAGGGTCAAGAGACCCAGTACTTC
CASSRRGQGQETQYF
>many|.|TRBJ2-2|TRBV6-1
TGTGCCAGCAGACGACAGGCGAACACCGGGGAGCTGTTTTTT
CASRRQANTGELFF
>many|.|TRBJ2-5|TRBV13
TGTGCCAGCCGCCTTTTGGAGGGGGCAGAGACCCAGTACTTC
CASRLLEGAETQYF
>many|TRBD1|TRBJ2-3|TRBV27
TGTGCCAGCAGTGGACAGGGAAGCACAGATACGCAGTATTTT
CASSGQGSTDTQYF
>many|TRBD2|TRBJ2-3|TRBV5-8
TGTGCCAGCAGCCCCTGGGGGACTAGCGAGGGAGATACGCAGTATTTT
CASSPWGTSEGDTQYF
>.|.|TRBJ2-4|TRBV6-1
TGTGCCAGCAGTCGGAAGGGGGGATTCAACATTCAGTACTTC
CASSRKGGFNIQYF
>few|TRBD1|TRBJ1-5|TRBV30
TGTGCCTGGAGGGGGACAGTAAATCAGCCCCAGCATTTT
CAWRGTVNQPQHF
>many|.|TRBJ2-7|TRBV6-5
TGTGCCAGCAGTTACTCAACAGGGCTCCACGAGCAGTACTTC
CASSYSTGLHEQYF
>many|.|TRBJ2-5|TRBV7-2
TGTGCCAGCAGCACCCGGGGTCAAGAGACCCAGTACTTC
CASSTRGQETQYF
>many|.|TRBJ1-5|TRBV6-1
TGTGCCAGCAGGGATCAAGGACTTCTCAGCAATCAGCCCCAGCATTTT
CASRDQGLLSNQPQHF
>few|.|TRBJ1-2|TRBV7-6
TGTGCCAGCAGCCCCAATAGCCGGGGGATCTATGGCTACACCTTC
CASSPNSRGIYGYTF
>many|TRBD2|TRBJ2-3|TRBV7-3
TGTGCCAGCAGTCGATCTAGCGGGGTCACAGATACGCAGTATTTT
CASSRSSGVTDTQYF
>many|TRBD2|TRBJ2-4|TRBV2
TGTGCCAGCAGTGGTTCGAAAGCGGGGGGAAAATTTGGCGACATTCAGTACTTC
CASSGSKAGGKFGDIQYF
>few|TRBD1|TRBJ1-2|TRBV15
TGTGCCACCAGCGCTACCCGGGACAGATATGGCTACACCTTC
CATSATRDRYGYTF
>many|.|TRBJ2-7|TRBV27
TGTGCCAGCAGTCGGGGCCCCGGAATCAACGAGCAGTACTTC
CASSRGPGINEQYF
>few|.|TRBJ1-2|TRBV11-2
TGTGCCAGCAGCCAGGACGCATTCGGGCACTATGGCTACACCTTC
CASSQDAFGHYGYTF
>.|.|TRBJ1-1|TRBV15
TGTGCCACCAGCAGAGAGTTGGGGGTGGATGACGGTGAAGCTTTCTTT
CATSRELGVDDGEAFF
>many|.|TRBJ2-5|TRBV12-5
TGTGCTAGTGGTTTGACCCCTGGCATACGGGAGACCCAGTACTTC
CASGLTPGIRETQYF
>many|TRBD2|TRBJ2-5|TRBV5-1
TGCGCCAGCAGTCGGAGCGGGGGGCCCCAAGAGACCCAGTACTTC
CASSRSGGPQETQYF
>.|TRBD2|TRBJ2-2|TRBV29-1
TGCAGTTTCTCCGGATTAGCGGGGCGGACCGGGGAGCTGTTTTTT
CSFSGLAGRTGELFF
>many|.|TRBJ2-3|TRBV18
TGTGCCAGCTCACCGATGCGGAGGGAACAGCCCACAGATACGCAGTATTTT
CASSPMRREQPTDTQYF
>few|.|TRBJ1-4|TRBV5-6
TGTGCCAGCAGCTTGTTCCAGCGTAATGAAAAACTGTTTTTT
CASSLFQRNEKLFF
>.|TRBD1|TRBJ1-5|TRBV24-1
TGTGCCACCAGTGACTCGACAGGGTTTAGCAATCAGCCCCAGCATTTT
CATSDSTGFSNQPQHF
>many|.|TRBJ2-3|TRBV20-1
TGCAGTGCTAGTGTGGATACTAGCACAGATACGCAGTATTTT
CSASVDTSTDTQYF
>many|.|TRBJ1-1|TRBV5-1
TGCGCCAGCAGCCCCATCCCGCCCGGCGGCACTGAAGCTTTCTTT
CASSPIPPGGTEAFF
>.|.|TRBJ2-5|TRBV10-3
TGTGCCATCAGTGAGTCCAGTGGGGGCCGTCAAGAGACCCAGTACTTC
CAISESSGGRQETQYF
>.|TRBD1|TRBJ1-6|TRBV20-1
TGCAGTGCTAGGCCGACAGGGGGCTTTTCACCCCTCCACTTT
CSARPTGGFSPLHF
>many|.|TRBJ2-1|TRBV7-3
TGTGCCAGCAGCTTTGTAGGGTCCTATGAGCAGTTCTTC
CASSFVGSYEQFF
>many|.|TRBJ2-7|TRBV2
TGTGCCAGCAGTGAACAGCAACAGGCCTACGAGCAGTACTTC
CASSEQQQAYEQYF
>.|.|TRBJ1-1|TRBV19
TGTGCCAGTAGTATAGGGACTGGCACTGAAGCTTTCTTT
CASSIGTGTEAFF
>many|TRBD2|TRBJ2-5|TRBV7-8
TGTGCCAGCAGACCTAGGACTAGCGTGGAGACCCAGTACTTC
CASRPRTSVETQYF
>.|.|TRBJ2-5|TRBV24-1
TGTGCCACCAGTGATCCACGCGGGACTCAAGAGACCCAGTACTTC
CATSDPRGTQETQYF
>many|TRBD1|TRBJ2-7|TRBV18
TGTGCCAGCTCACCAAGTTCCCAGGGGGCCTACGAGCAGTACTTC
CASSPSSQGAYEQYF
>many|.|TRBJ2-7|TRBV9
TGTGCCAGCAGCGGTCGAGGCTCCTACGAGCAGTACTTC
CASSGRGSYEQYF
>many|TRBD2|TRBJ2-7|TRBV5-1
TGCGCCAGCAGCTTGGGGGCTAGCGGGGGGATGTACTTC
CASSLGASGGMYF
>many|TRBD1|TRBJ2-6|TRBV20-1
TGCAGTGCTAGAGATCTCGGGGACAGGATAACCTCTGGGGCCAACGTCCTGACTTTC
CSARDLGDRITSGANVLTF
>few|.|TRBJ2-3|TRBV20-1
TGCAGTGCTATCTACACCGACGGGCAGTATTTT
CSAIYTDGQYF
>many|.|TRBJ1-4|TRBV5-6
TGTGCCAGCAGCGGAGCGGGCAGCGCCAATGAAAAACTGTTTTTT
CASSGAGSANEKLFF
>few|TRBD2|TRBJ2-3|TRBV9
TGTGCCAGCAGCACGGGACTAGGTTCTACCTGGGGCACAGATACGCAGTATTTT
CASSTGLGSTWGTDTQYF
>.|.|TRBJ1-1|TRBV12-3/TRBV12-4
TGTGCCAGCAGTTTTCTTACGGGGGGAACGAGGGTGAATACTGAAGCTTTCTTT
CASSFLTGGTRVNTEAFF